The T cell receptor (beta chain) described here comes from a study of glioma-infiltrating T cells after dendritic cell vaccination. TCRdb's copy holds only in-frame clones and misses some; the assay was immunoSEQ multiplex PCR. The repertoire holds tens of thousands of clones, with roughly 85% as singletons. Regarding this clone: Its antigen is as yet unknown.

Time point here: after dendritic cell vaccination, including at tumor progression/relapse. None of the glioblastoma patients had an isocitrate dehydrogenase mutation. Germline CDR1 reads MNHEY; CDR2 reads SMNVEV (reference sequence). V was clipped by 10 bases and J by 4 bases; unmatched bases: 12. This CDR3 has 14 amino acids. Study-wide results and caveats: Complete blood and tumor specimen sets were limited to few patients.

Sequencing used blood, obtained after dendritic cell vaccination. The genes are TRBV27 and TRBJ1-2, with 7 bases lining up with TRBD1. This sequence originates from a human donor with glioblastoma. CDR3 in amino acids: CATYTNRGAYGYTF. Written as DNA, the CDR3 is TGTGCCACCTATACCAACAGGGGAGCCTATGGCTACACCTTC.